This T cell receptor (beta chain) was identified in a study of metastatic and nonmetastatic thyroid tumors. About the study: The authors compared repertoires across blood and tumor or nodule tissue from malignant and benign thyroid patients.

The germline V gene has CDR1 SGHRS and CDR2 YFSETQ. The V end was cut by 7 bases, the J end by 1 base, with 12 bases between. The CDR3 is made up of 14 amino acids. This clone is medium-sized in the sample. Each patient went into thyroid surgery without having received any treatment. Original data processing: A distant-metastasis classifier for papillary thyroid cancer was built using CDR3 differences across clinicopathological groups. TCRdb re-called the PCR reads with MiXCR. The V and J calls, along with clone size, are taken from TCRdb and not from the paper's own processing. The data hold 13,000 or so clones, with 27% observed a single time.

This rearrangement joins TRBV5-1 to TRBJ2-1, with D perhaps matching TRBD1 or TRBD2 (5 bases each). This sequence originates from a female donor with papillary thyroid cancer or a benign thyroid nodule (not recorded which). Some clones in this sample may be carry-over from other donors' samples. Sequencing used tumor tissue. The CDR3 is CASALGESYNEQFF. The DNA of the CDR3 is TGCGCCAGCGCACTAGGGGAGTCCTACAATGAGCAGTTCTTC.